This paragraph reports one T cell receptor beta chain. Its antigen is still unknown. The record originates from a study of T cell repertoires in ileal Crohn's disease. Whole-study context: Surgery for a complication: stricturing in around 60%, penetrating in about 39%. Thiopurines (about 10) or anti-TNF agents (18) were given postoperatively to about half.

Study-level findings and limits: Mucosal expansions were suggested to be mainly CD8 T cells.

V was clipped by 5 bases and J by 8 bases; unmatched bases: 9. Germline CDR1 SGHVS, CDR2 FQNEAQ. CDR3 size: 14 residues. Roughly 470 nanograms of biopsy DNA per sample underwent TCRB immunosequencing. Assay: immunoSEQ multiplex PCR; the TCRdb copy retains only in-frame clones and omits some. The profile shows over 3,500 clones, roughly 70% of them singletons. The receptor's source is an adult with Crohn's disease. The rearrangement uses TRBV7-8 and TRBJ1-2; 9 positions agree with TRBD1. The source material was ileal tissue. CDR3 loop: CASSPRTGASGYTF. The CDR3 DNA is TGTGCCAGCAGCCCCAGGACAGGGGCATCCGGCTACACCTTC.